The entry below describes one TCR beta chain. The CDR3 sequence is 15 residues long. CDR1 and CDR2 (germline): MNHEY, SVGAGI. V lost 5 bases, J lost 2 bases, and 16 bases lay in between. This entry belongs to a study of blood T cell repertoires in COVID-19. Turning to the study itself: The United States, Italy and Spain were the sources of the acute and convalescent COVID-19 samples.

The table came from immunoSEQ multiplex PCR; TCRdb's copy has only in-frame clones and leaves some out. Among around 300,000 clones listed, roughly 88% were seen once. The sequence came from a woman between 70 and 85 years old with acute or convalescent COVID-19. Material: peripheral blood. The gene calls are TRBV6-5 and TRBJ2-7; TRBD1 might be the D (6 bases). This CDR3 reads CASSQQGRVPYEQYF. The CDR3 DNA reads TGTGCCAGCAGTCAGCAGGGGAGAGTCCCCTACGAGCAGTACTTC.